This TCR beta chain was obtained from a study of shared clonotypes between healthy human individuals. There are 15 residues in the CDR3. The germline V gene encodes CDR1 MNHEY and CDR2 SVGAGI. With 2 bases removed from V and 4 bases from J, the gap between germline ends came to 11 bases. Method: immunoSEQ multiplex PCR; TCRdb's copy keeps in-frame clones and lacks some. The sample consists of over a million clones, 95% to 97% of them appearing once. Specimen: naive CD4+ T cells sorted from blood. Subset described: CD45RA+ positively selected. The clonotype comes from a man aged 25-45 years in good health. This rearrangement joins TRBV6-5 to TRBJ2-2; a weak D match, TRBD1 (6 bases). The CDR3 sequence: CASSYLTGTTGELFF. The CDR3 nucleotides are TGTGCCAGCAGTTACCTTACAGGGACCACCGGGGAGCTGTTTTTT.